The T cell receptor (beta chain) described here comes from a study of cytomegalovirus exposure and HLA in healthy donors. The PCR employed 60 Vbeta primers together with 13 Jbeta primers. The data were produced by immunoSEQ multiplex PCR, yet TCRdb's version contains in-frame clones alone and is incomplete. The sample's table shows 190,000 or so clones. The ends lost 4 bases at V and 2 bases at J; junction bases unmatched: 4. Looked up from germline, CDR1 is SGHRS and CDR2 is YFSETQ. This CDR3 is built from 15 residues. The V and J genes are TRBV5-1 and TRBJ2-7; 12 bases are a match to TRBD1. The clonotype was recovered from a boy aged 10-17 years in good health and CMV-seronegative. Specimen: PBMCs. CDR3 amino acids: CASSAGTGGAYEQYF. The CDR3 coding sequence is TGCGCCAGCAGCGCAGGGACAGGGGGCGCCTACGAGCAGTACTTC.